This T cell receptor (beta chain) was sequenced in a study of type 1 and type 2 diabetes patients. Study-level information: The whole study generated fewer than 25 million paired-end reads.

Diabetic patients met standard criteria for type 1 or type 2 diabetes. In germline, CDR1 is SQVTM, CDR2 ANQGSEA. V gave up 7 bases and J gave up 5 bases, with 8 bases separating them. The length of the CDR3 is 10 residues. PCR was run on genomic DNA. The TCR beta CDR3 region was amplified using 30 forward and 13 reverse primers. TCRdb processed the multiplex PCR reads anew with MiXCR; each CDR3 protein has one entry. The repertoire holds about 250,000 distinct CDR3 sequences, with around 47% as singletons. The specimen sequenced was peripheral blood mononuclear cells (PBMCs). The V and J genes are TRBV29-1 and TRBJ1-2, with D unclear. The receptor was isolated from a man between 18 and 29 years old with type 2 diabetes. The CDR3 bases are TGCAGCGCCCTGGGGTATGGCTACACCTTC. The encoded protein is CSALGYGYTF.